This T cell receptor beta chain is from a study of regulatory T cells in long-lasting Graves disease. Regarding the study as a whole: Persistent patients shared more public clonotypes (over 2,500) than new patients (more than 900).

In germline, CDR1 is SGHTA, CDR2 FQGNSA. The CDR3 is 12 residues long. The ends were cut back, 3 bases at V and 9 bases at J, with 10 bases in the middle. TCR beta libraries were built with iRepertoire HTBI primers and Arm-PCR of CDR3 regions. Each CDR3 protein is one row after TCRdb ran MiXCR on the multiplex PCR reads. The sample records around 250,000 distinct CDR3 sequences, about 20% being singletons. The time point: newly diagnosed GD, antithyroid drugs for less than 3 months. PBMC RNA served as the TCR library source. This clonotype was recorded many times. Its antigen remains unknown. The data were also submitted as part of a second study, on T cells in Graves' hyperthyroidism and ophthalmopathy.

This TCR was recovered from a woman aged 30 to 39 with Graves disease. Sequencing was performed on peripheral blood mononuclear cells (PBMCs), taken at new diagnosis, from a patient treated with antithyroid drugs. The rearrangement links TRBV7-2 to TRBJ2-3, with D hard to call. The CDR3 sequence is CASSFSTATQYF. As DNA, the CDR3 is TGTGCCAGCAGCTTCAGCACAGCGACGCAGTATTTT.